These T cell receptor beta chains were read from a single sample in a study of HIV-infected children after antiretroviral therapy interruption. TCRdb reanalysed the 3' RACE reads using MiXCR and keeps one entry per CDR3 protein. Among about 89,000 distinct CDR3 sequences listed, 5.5% to 8.5% were seen once. Material: CD45RA+ CD4+ T cells from PBMCs, pooled from several time points, obtained from a donor given antiretroviral therapy, either interrupted or continuous. These receptors were obtained from a pool of human donors with HIV. Both conserved end residues are part of each CDR3. The D gene is left open where the match is weak. The size field is filled for only some rows; it gives once, few, many or a size class.

CDR3 DNA,CDR3 protein,V gene,D gene,J gene,clone size
TGCAGCGTTGGACCCGAAAGGATGGATGGGGAGCAGTACTTC,CSVGPERMDGEQYF,TRBV29-1,.,TRBJ2-7,many
TGTGCCAGCAGTTTTGGTGGGGGAGGGTTCCTTAATTCACCCCTCCACTTT,CASSFGGGGFLNSPLHF,TRBV28,.,TRBJ1-6,.
TGTGCCACCAGTGAGGGCTCCTACAATGAGCAGTTCTTC,CATSEGSYNEQFF,TRBV24-1,.,TRBJ2-1,medium-sized
TGCAGTGCAGAAACAGGGGGCCGCGACGAGCAGTACTTC,CSAETGGRDEQYF,TRBV20-1,TRBD1,TRBJ2-7,many
TGTGCCAGCAGGGGTGGACCGACCTACTACGAGCAGTACTTC,CASRGGPTYYEQYF,TRBV6-1,.,TRBJ2-7,many
TGCGCCAGCAGTGAGTCTCGCCTACACCTTAGGACCACAGATACGCAGTATTTT,CASSESRLHLRTTDTQYF,TRBV10-1,.,TRBJ2-3,many
TGTGCCAGTAGTATAGCGGAAGGGTACAATCAGCCCCAGCATTTT,CASSIAEGYNQPQHF,TRBV19,.,TRBJ1-5,few
TGCAGTGCTACCTCGACCCTCCCCAATGAGCAGTTCTTC,CSATSTLPNEQFF,TRBV20-1,.,TRBJ2-1,many
TGTGCCAGCAGTTTTTTCCAGGGTGGTAACACTGAAGCTTTCTTT,CASSFFQGGNTEAFF,TRBV27,.,TRBJ1-1,many
TGCGCCAGCAGCTTGGTGGGAAGCTCTCACTCTGGAAACACCATATATTTT,CASSLVGSSHSGNTIYF,TRBV5-1,.,TRBJ1-3,many
TGTGCCAGCAGTTTCCCGGACAGGGGTTTGGGGAGCATTCAGTACTTC,CASSFPDRGLGSIQYF,TRBV12-3/TRBV12-4,TRBD1,TRBJ2-4,many
TGTGCCAGCAGCGGCTCCGGGACACTCACCGGGGAGCTGTTTTTT,CASSGSGTLTGELFF,TRBV9,.,TRBJ2-2,.
TGTGCCAGCAGTTCCGGAGGGGGGCCCTACGAGCAGTACTTC,CASSSGGGPYEQYF,TRBV6-6,.,TRBJ2-7,.
TGTGCCAGCAGTCCTACGCGGGGCCTGTTCTTC,CASSPTRGLFF,TRBV6-6,.,TRBJ2-1,many
TGTGCCAGCAGTTCCGTCCGGGGGATCTATGGCTACACCTTC,CASSSVRGIYGYTF,TRBV12-3/TRBV12-4,.,TRBJ1-2,many
TGTGCCAGCTCACCACCGGGCCAGAGGCTAGCCAAAAACATTCAGTACTTC,CASSPPGQRLAKNIQYF,TRBV18,.,TRBJ2-4,.
TGTGCTAGTGGTCTAGGGGCGAGAGATACGCAGTATTTT,CASGLGARDTQYF,TRBV12-5,.,TRBJ2-3,many
TGTGCCAGCAGCTTAGAGGGATCGCACTCTGGGGCCAACGTCCTGACTTTC,CASSLEGSHSGANVLTF,TRBV11-2,.,TRBJ2-6,many
TGTGCTAGCAGCGCCGGGACCTATAACAACCAGGCTCCGCTTTTT,CASSAGTYNNQAPLF,TRBV28,.,TRBJ1-5,many
TGTGCCAGCAGCGTAGGGCCCACCTACGAGCAGTACTTC,CASSVGPTYEQYF,TRBV9,.,TRBJ2-7,few
TGTGCCAGCAGCTTAGGGTGGAGGGGGGGGTTCTCGGGTCAGCCCCAGCATTTT,CASSLGWRGGFSGQPQHF,TRBV7-8,.,TRBJ1-5,many
TGTGCCAGTAGTATAGAAGGTTTGGGAGAGCAGTACTTC,CASSIEGLGEQYF,TRBV19,.,TRBJ2-7,many
TGCGCCAGCAGCCCACATCCTGGGCAGGGGAAAAAAGACGAGCAGTACTTC,CASSPHPGQGKKDEQYF,TRBV5-1,.,TRBJ2-7,many
TGTGCCAGCAGTGGAACAGTAGCGGGTGCGCAGTATTTT,CASSGTVAGAQYF,TRBV25-1,TRBD2,TRBJ2-3,.
TGTGCCAGCAGCGCCTCGGCTAGACGATACCTAATGAACGAGCAGTACTTC,CASSASARRYLMNEQYF,TRBV5-5,.,TRBJ2-7,many
TGTGCCACCAGTGATTCGACAGGGGCAGATACGCAGTATTTT,CATSDSTGADTQYF,TRBV24-1,TRBD1,TRBJ2-3,many
TGCGCCAGCAGCGAGGAGGGGGCGCAACATACTGAAGCTTTCTTT,CASSEEGAQHTEAFF,TRBV5-1,TRBD1,TRBJ1-1,many
TGTGCCAGCAGCTTGAGACAGGGGGCGAGTGGGGCCAACGTCCTGACTTTC,CASSLRQGASGANVLTF,TRBV5-4,TRBD1,TRBJ2-6,few
TGTGCCAGCAGCTTAGAGGGGGTGGTCGCTGAAGCTTTCTTT,CASSLEGVVAEAFF,TRBV7-2,.,TRBJ1-1,.
TGCGCCAGCAGCTGGGATCCGAGGGGTGCCCCCTACGAGCAGTACTTC,CASSWDPRGAPYEQYF,TRBV5-1,.,TRBJ2-7,.
TGTGCCAGCAGTTTGGACAGCCCACGGAACACTGAAGCTTTCTTT,CASSLDSPRNTEAFF,TRBV12-3/TRBV12-4,.,TRBJ1-1,many
TGTGCCAGCAGCCAAGATCGGGCCCCGAGTAGCACAGATACGCAGTATTTT,CASSQDRAPSSTDTQYF,TRBV3-1,.,TRBJ2-3,many
TGTGCCAGCAGCGGGGGCTTCGCGGGCGAGCTTTCACCCCTCCACTTT,CASSGGFAGELSPLHF,TRBV7-4,.,TRBJ1-6,many
TGCGCCAGTTCATTATCCCGGGAAGCCTACGAGCAGTACTTC,CASSLSREAYEQYF,TRBV5-1,.,TRBJ2-7,many
TGCAGTGCTGTTCCCTCTAGCGGGGGCCGCAGGGAGCAGTACTTC,CSAVPSSGGRREQYF,TRBV20-1,TRBD2,TRBJ2-7,.
TGTGCCTGGAGTCCCCCCGGGACATTTAGCAATCAGCCCCAGCATTTT,CAWSPPGTFSNQPQHF,TRBV30,.,TRBJ1-5,many
TGTGCCAGCAGCTTAGCGGGGACAGGGGGCCACTACGAGCAGTACTTC,CASSLAGTGGHYEQYF,TRBV7-6,TRBD1,TRBJ2-7,many
TGTGCCACCTTCAGGAGGGAGAACACTGAAGCTTTCTTT,CATFRRENTEAFF,TRBV28,.,TRBJ1-1,many
TGTGCCAGCAGCCAACCGGGACAGCCAAACTCCGACTACACCTTC,CASSQPGQPNSDYTF,TRBV4-2,TRBD1,TRBJ1-2,many
TGTGCCAGCAGGGACGGACAGGGTTTTACTGAAGCTTTCTTT,CASRDGQGFTEAFF,TRBV6-1,TRBD1,TRBJ1-1,many
TGTGCCAGCAGAAGTGTTGGTCATAAGGAAAAACTGTTTTTT,CASRSVGHKEKLFF,TRBV2,.,TRBJ1-4,many
TGCGCCAGCAGGGTCTCAGAGCTAGCTTACAATGAGCAGTTCTTC,CASRVSELAYNEQFF,TRBV5-1,.,TRBJ2-1,many
TGTGCCAGCAGCTTATGGGTAGTGAACACCGGGGAGCTGTTTTTT,CASSLWVVNTGELFF,TRBV7-9,.,TRBJ2-2,many
TGCGCCAGCAGCTTGTTCACAGCGGAGACCCAGTACTTC,CASSLFTAETQYF,TRBV5-1,.,TRBJ2-5,many
TGTGCCAGCAGTCCACCCCGAGCGGGAAGCACAGATACGCAGTATTTT,CASSPPRAGSTDTQYF,TRBV12-3/TRBV12-4,TRBD2,TRBJ2-3,few
TGCGCCAGCAGCTTGGGGTCCGGGCCAAGGAGTTCCTACGAGCAGTACTTC,CASSLGSGPRSSYEQYF,TRBV5-1,.,TRBJ2-7,many
TGTGCCAGCAGTCCTTCCCGGTTACAACCCTCCTACAATGAGCAGTTCTTC,CASSPSRLQPSYNEQFF,TRBV6-2/TRBV6-3,.,TRBJ2-1,.
TGTGCCAGCAGTGAAGCGAGGGGGCGTGCAGATACGCAGTATTTT,CASSEARGRADTQYF,TRBV6-1,TRBD1,TRBJ2-3,many